The present T cell receptor (beta chain) was sequenced within a study of human T cells and chemical hapten exposure. The wider study: Application of 0.01% DPC to the upper back was done by patch test, with a reading at 6 days. Per-sample TCR yields varied mainly from small pooled library volume differences. Study observations and caveats: Versus controls, significantly more large CDR3 similarity clusters arose from expanded TCRs. The number of TCRs over 1 in 1000 frequency stayed unchanged after DPC.

As for time point: pre-sensitization, week 0. Treatment specified: therapeutic diphenylcyclopropenone sensitization with weekly scalp DPC. The CDR3 has 11 residues. With 11 bases removed from V and 2 bases from J, the gap between germline ends came to 10 bases. Germline assignment: CDR1 MDHEN and CDR2 SYDVKM. TCRdb reanalysed the RACE reads using MiXCR and keeps one entry per CDR3 protein. This sample carries around 180,000 distinct CDR3 sequences, almost 30% of them seen once, and the ten largest clones take less than 3.5%. As for this clonotype: Its antigen is not identified.

The chain is built from TRBV28 and TRBJ2-7; D possibly corresponds to TRBD1 (5 bases). The TCR originated in a woman aged 25 to 39 with alopecia areata. Some clones in this sample may be carry-over from other donors' samples. The sample here was whole blood, taken in connection with sensitization to the hapten diphenylcyclopropenone (DPC). Written as DNA, the CDR3 is TGTGCCTGGGGCACCCCCTACGAGCAGTACTTC. Encoded protein: CAWGTPYEQYF.